This is a list of T cell receptor beta chains from one sample in a study of T cells expressing NK-cell markers. TCRdb re-called the 5' RACE reads, yielding one record per CDR3 amino acid sequence without DNA. The sample features 400,000 to 450,000 distinct CDR3 sequences, with 6% to 8% in its top ten. The sequencing input was blood T cells: a sorted CD56 or NKG2C T cell subset, CD4+ or CD8+ T cells, or bulk PBMC T cells (not recorded which). These receptors were obtained from a woman between 18 and 69 years old in good health. Both conserved end residues are part of each CDR3.

>TRBJ2-7|TRBV20-1|13
CSVRGSWFHEQYF
>TRBJ2-5|TRBV5-5|15
CASSHPRGEGETQYF
>TRBJ2-7|TRBV5-6|12
CASSRVSGEQYF
>TRBJ2-3|TRBV5-1|12
CASRLSYDTQYF
>TRBJ2-1|TRBV5-5|14
CASSLRLASNEQFF
>TRBJ1-5|TRBV20-1|16
CSARVRQAGKNQPQHF
>TRBJ1-2|TRBV3-1|17
CASSQAPWTGRPGGYTF
>TRBJ1-4|TRBV5-1|15
CASSLVGQLNEKLFF
>TRBJ2-7|TRBV30|11
CALGLVSEQYF
>TRBJ2-3|TRBV12-3/TRBV12-4|15
CASRLVAGVADTQYF
>TRBJ2-1|TRBV4-3|15
CASSHETSVPHEQFF
>TRBJ1-5|TRBV27|14
CASSQGWSRQPQHF
>TRBJ2-7|TRBV7-2|15
CASRGRGLHPYEQYF
>TRBJ2-5|TRBV7-2|15
CASSLDGRLQETQYF
>TRBJ2-1|TRBV5-1|14
CASSLIGGGNEQFF
>TRBJ2-2|TRBV9|16
CASSVGGVNTAGELFF
>TRBJ2-3|TRBV7-2|16
CASSLEAAGGTDTQYF
>TRBJ2-1|TRBV11-2|13
CASSLVKFNEQFF
>TRBJ2-7|TRBV6-2/TRBV6-3|15
CASTPLDRGPYEQYF
>TRBJ2-5|TRBV5-1|14
CASSLTGIQETQYF
>TRBJ1-2|TRBV20-1|13
CSARPQGSHGYTF
>TRBJ2-5|TRBV20-1|11
CSARGPETQYF
>TRBJ2-7|TRBV3-1|14
CASSPIPSRYEQYF
>TRBJ2-1|TRBV12-3/TRBV12-4|18
CASSSFPTSGRAYNEQFF
>TRBJ2-1|TRBV29-1|12
CSAWDSGGGQFF
>TRBJ2-1|TRBV4-1|16
CASSDRDRGSYNEQFF
>TRBJ2-5|TRBV6-5|13
CASSYVEEETQYF
>TRBJ1-4|TRBV20-1|13
CSAPGSINEKLFF
>TRBJ1-6|TRBV5-5|14
CASSRTGSESPLHF
>TRBJ1-1|TRBV5-5|16
CASSSVTGTRNTEAFF
>TRBJ2-2|TRBV7-6|14
CASSPLGSHGELFF
>TRBJ2-1|TRBV7-3|15
CASSPSWGLNNEQFF
>TRBJ2-1|TRBV6-2/TRBV6-3|16
CASSYSKVGGYNEQFF
>TRBJ2-1|TRBV20-1|15
CSARGAGRRYNEQFF
>TRBJ2-1|TRBV20-1|15
CSASASGSSPSEQFF
>TRBJ2-4|TRBV18|18
CASSPPRGQGVAKNIQYF
>TRBJ2-2|TRBV7-6|14
CASSLVSSTGELFF
>TRBJ1-4|TRBV29-1|13
CSVELDVNEKLFF
>TRBJ2-7|TRBV4-2|14
CASSQAPDSYEQYF
>TRBJ2-7|TRBV29-1|13
CSVNRGQGGEQYF
>TRBJ2-4|TRBV5-1|14
CASSLRDSSNIQYF
>TRBJ2-5|TRBV3-1|14
CASSQRAGQETQYF